The present T cell receptor (beta chain) was sequenced within a study of identical twins. Ten or more counts support this clonotype. In TCRdb, the 5' RACE reads were re-called with MiXCR into one record per CDR3 protein. The sample records more than 200,000 distinct CDR3 sequences, 11% to 15% being singletons. The V end lost 3 bases, the J end lost 7 bases, and 4 bases lay between the germline ends. CDR3 length: 11 residues. The rearrangement uses TRBV12-3 or TRBV12-4 and TRBJ2-1; D remains unclear. Material: memory (CD45RO+) T cells sorted from blood. The clonotype originates from a woman younger than 35 in good health. In DNA form, the CDR3 reads TGTGCCAGCAGTTTTACGAATGAGCAGTTCTTC. Encoded protein: CASSFTNEQFF.